The present T cell receptor (beta chain) was sequenced within a study of blood T cell repertoires in COVID-19. Study context: Sites in the United States, Italy and Spain provided acute and convalescent COVID-19 samples.

Sequencing was performed with immunoSEQ multiplex PCR; in TCRdb, only in-frame clones are kept and a portion is missing. The table lists some 400,000 clones, 85% to 90% of them singletons. The CDR3 sequence is 16 residues long. Germline trimming cut 1 base from V and 0 bases from J; bases unmatched to any gene: 1. Germline V gene lookup returns CDR1 SGHTA and CDR2 FQGNSA. The age range of participants was about 18 to 89 years, with residence in about 25 US areas. Cohorts were assigned according to the clinical history that participants reported. This clonotype was obtained from a woman in her thirties who had recovered from COVID-19. Sequencing used PBMCs or T cells enriched from blood (not recorded which). The gene calls are TRBV7-2 and TRBJ2-7, with 12 bases aligning to TRBD2. In nucleotides, the CDR3 is TGTGCCAGCAGCTTAGGGACTAGCGGGATCTCCTACGAGCAGTACTTC. Translating gives CASSLGTSGISYEQYF.